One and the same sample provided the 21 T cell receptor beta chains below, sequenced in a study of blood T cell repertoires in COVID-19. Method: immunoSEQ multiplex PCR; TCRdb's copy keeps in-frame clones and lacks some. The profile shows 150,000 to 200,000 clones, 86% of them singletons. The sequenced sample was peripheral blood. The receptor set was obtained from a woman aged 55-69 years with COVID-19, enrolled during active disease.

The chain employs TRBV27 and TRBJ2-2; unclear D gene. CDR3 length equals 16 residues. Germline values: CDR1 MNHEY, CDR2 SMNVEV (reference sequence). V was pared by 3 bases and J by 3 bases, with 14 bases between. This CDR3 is CASSLRRRLDTGELFF. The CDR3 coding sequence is TGTGCCAGCAGTTTGAGGCGGCGGCTAGACACCGGGGAGCTGTTTTTT.

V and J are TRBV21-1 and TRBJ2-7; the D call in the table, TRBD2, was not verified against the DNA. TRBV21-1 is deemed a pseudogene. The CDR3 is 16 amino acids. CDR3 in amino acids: CASSKALAAVVYEQYF. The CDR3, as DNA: TGTGCCAGCAGCAAAGCTCTGGCGGCCGTGGTCTACGAGCAGTACTTC.

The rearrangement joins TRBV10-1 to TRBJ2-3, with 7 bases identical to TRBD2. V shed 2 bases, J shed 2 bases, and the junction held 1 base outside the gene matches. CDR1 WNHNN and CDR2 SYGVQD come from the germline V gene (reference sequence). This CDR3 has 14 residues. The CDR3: CASSEGLDTDTQYF. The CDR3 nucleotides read TGCGCCAGCAGTGAGGGACTAGACACAGATACGCAGTATTTT.

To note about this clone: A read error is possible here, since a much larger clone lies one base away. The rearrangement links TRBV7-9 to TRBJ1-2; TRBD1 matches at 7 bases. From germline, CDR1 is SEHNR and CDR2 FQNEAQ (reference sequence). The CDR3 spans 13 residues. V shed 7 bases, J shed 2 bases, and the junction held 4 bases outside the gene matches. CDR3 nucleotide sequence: TGTGCCAGCACCCCGACAGGGAACTATGGCTACACCTTC. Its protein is CASTPTGNYGYTF. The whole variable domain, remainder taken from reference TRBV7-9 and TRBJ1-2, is DTGVSQNPRHKITKRGQNVTFRCDPISEHNRLYWYRQTLGQGPEFLTYFQNEAQLEKSRLLSDRFSAERPKGSFSTLEIQRTEQGDSAMYLCASTPTGNYGYTFGSGTRLTVV.

CDR3 sequence (DNA): TGTGCCAGCAGACCCGGGACACCTGGAAACACCATATATTTT. Translating gives CASRPGTPGNTIYF. V and J are TRBV7-2 and TRBJ1-3; D may be TRBD1 (6 bases). CDR1 and CDR2 (germline): SGHTA, FQGNSA. V was trimmed by 6 bases and J by 2 bases, leaving 11 bases between them. This CDR3 spans 14 amino acids.

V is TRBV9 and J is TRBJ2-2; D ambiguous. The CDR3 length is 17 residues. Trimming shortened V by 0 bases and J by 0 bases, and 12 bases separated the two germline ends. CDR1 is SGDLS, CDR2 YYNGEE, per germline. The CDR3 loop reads CASSVAEVNANTGELFF. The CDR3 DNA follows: TGTGCCAGCAGCGTAGCTGAGGTTAACGCGAACACCGGGGAGCTGTTTTTT.

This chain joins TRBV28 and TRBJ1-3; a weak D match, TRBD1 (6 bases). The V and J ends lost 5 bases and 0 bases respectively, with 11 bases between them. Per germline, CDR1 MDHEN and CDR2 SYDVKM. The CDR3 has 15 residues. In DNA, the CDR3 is TGTGCCAGCAGTCTTACAGGGAGCTCTGGAAACACCATATATTTT. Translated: CASSLTGSSGNTIYF.

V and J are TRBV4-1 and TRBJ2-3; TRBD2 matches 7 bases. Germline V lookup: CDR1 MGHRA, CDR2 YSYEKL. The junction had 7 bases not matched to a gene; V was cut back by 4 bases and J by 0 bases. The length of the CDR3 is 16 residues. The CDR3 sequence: CASSPRGEQSTDTQYF. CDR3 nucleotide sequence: TGCGCCAGCAGCCCTCGGGGGGAACAAAGCACAGATACGCAGTATTTT.

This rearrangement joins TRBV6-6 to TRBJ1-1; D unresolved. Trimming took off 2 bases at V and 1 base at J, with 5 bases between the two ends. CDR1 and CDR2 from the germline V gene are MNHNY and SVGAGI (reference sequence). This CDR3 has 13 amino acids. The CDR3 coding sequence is TGTGCCAGCAGTTACGCGCCGAACACTGAAGCTTTCTTT. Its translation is CASSYAPNTEAFF.

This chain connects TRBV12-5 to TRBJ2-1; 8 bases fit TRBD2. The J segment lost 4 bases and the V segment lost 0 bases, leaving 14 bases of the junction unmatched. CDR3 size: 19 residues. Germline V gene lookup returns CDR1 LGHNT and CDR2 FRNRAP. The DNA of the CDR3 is TGTGCTAGTGGTTTGGTACTGGATGGAAAACTAGCGGTTTACAATGAGCAGTTCTTC. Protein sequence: CASGLVLDGKLAVYNEQFF.

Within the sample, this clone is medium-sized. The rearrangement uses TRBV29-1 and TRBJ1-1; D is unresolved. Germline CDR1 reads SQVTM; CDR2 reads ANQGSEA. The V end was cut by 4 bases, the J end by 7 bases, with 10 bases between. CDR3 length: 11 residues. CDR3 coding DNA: TGCAGCGTTGTTGAGGGAATTGAAGCTTTCTTT. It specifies CSVVEGIEAFF. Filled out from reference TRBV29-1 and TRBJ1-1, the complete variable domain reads SAVISQKPSRDICQRGTSLTIQCQVDSQVTMMFWYRQQPGQSLTLIATANQGSEATYESGFVIDKFPISRPNLTFSTLTVSNMSPEDSSIYLCSVVEGIEAFFGQGTRLTVV.

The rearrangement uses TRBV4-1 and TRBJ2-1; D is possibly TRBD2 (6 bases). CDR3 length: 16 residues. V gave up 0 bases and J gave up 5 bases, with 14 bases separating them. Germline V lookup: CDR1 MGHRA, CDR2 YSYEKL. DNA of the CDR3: TGCGCCAGCAGCCAAGATCAGTTCGGACTAAACAATGAGCAGTTCTTC. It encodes CASSQDQFGLNNEQFF.

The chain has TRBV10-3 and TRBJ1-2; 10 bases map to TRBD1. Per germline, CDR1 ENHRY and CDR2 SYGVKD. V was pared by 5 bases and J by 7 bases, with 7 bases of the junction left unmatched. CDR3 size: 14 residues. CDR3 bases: TGTGCCATCAGTAAGACAGGGGGCATCGCTGGCTACACCTTC. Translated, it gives CAISKTGGIAGYTF.

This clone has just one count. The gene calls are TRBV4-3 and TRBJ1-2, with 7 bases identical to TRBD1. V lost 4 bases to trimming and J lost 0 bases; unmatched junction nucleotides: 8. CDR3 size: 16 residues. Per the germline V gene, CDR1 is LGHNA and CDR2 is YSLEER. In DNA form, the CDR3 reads TGCGCCAGCAGCCCAACCCCCAGGGGGTCTAACTATGGCTACACCTTC. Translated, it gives CASSPTPRGSNYGYTF.

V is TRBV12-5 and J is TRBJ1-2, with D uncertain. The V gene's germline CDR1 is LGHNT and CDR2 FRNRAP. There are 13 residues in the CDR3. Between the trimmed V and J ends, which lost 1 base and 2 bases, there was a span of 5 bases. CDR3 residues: CASGLGENYGYTF. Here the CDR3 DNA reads TGTGCTAGTGGTTTGGGGGAGAACTATGGCTACACCTTC.

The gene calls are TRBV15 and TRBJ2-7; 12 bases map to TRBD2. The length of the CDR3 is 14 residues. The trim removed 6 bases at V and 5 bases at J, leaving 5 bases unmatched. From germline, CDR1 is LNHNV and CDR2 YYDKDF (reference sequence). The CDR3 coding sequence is TGTGCCACCAGAGTTGGACTAGCGGGACACGAGCAGTACTTC. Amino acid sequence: CATRVGLAGHEQYF.

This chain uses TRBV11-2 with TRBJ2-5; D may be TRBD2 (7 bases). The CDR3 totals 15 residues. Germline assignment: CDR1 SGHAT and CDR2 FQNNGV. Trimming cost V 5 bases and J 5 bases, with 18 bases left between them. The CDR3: CASSPEGRGSETQYF. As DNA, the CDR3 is TGTGCCAGCAGCCCCGAGGGGAGGGGGTCGGAGACCCAGTACTTC. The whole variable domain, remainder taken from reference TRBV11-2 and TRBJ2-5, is EAGVAQSPRYKIIEKRQSVAFWCNPISGHATLYWYQQILGQGPKLLIQFQNNGVVDDSQLPKDRFSAERLKGVDSTLKIQPAKLEDSAVYLCASSPEGRGSETQYFGPGTRLLVL.

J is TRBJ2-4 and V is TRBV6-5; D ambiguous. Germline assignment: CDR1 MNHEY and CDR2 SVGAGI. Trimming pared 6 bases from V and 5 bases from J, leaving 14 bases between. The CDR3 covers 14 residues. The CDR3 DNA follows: TGTGCCAGCAGCCCCGAAGTGACTCAAAACATTCAGTACTTC. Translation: CASSPEVTQNIQYF.

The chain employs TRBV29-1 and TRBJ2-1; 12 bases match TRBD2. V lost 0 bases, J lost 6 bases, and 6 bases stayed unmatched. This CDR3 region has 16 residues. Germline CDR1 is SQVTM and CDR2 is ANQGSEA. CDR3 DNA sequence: TGCAGCGTTGAAGATCAGAGGACTAGCGGGATCAATGAGCAGTTCTTC. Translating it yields CSVEDQRTSGINEQFF.

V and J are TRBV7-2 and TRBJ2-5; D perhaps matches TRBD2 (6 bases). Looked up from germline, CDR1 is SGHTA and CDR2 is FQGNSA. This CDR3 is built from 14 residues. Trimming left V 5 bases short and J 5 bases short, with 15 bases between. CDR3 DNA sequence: TGTGCCAGCAGCCACCGACTAGATAGGGAGACCCAGTACTTC. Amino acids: CASSHRLDRETQYF.

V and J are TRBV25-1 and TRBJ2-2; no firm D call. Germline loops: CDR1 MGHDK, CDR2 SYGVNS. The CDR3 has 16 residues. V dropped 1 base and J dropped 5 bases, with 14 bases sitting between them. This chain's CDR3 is CASSESRVLGTGELFF. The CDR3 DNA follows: TGTGCCAGCAGTGAATCCCGGGTCCTCGGTACCGGGGAGCTGTTTTTT.